Shown below are 15 T cell receptor beta chains from a single sample sequenced in a study of cytomegalovirus exposure and HLA in healthy donors (dated by TCRdb to about 2017). Library generation was performed with the immunoSEQ multiplex PCR assay. The multiplex PCR relied on a mix of 60 forward primers for TCR Vbeta segments and 13 reverse primers for TCR Jbeta segments. The table was pulled from immuneACCESS by TCRdb, which kept in-frame rearrangements only. Such tables lose some clones; where checked, under half of the loss comes from unresolved V genes, and the rest has no known cause. For this sample there are about 130,000 clones; 75% to 85% appear just once. Of the sample, almost 6% is held by the ten largest clones. Sequenced: PBMCs. The source of these receptors is a woman between 40 and 55 years old in good health and CMV-seropositive.

In regard to this clone: At one boundary the junction diverges from the germline segment, which might be a read error. CDR3 nucleotides: TGTGCCAGCAACTTAGACAGTTACAGGGGGCCCTTATATAGCAATCAGCCCCAGCATTTT. It codes for CASNLDSYRGPLYSNQPQHF. This rearrangement joins TRBV11-2 to TRBJ1-5; TRBD1 matches at 9 bases. Germline CDR1 reads SGHAT; CDR2 reads FQNNGV. The CDR3 runs 20 residues.

The chain uses TRBV13 and TRBJ2-3, with 10 positions matching TRBD2. Trimming took 5 bases from V and 6 from J; bases not matched to a gene: 8. The germline V gene encodes CDR1 PRHDT and CDR2 FYEKMQ (reference sequence). The length of the CDR3 is 15 residues. Written as DNA, the CDR3 is TGTGCCAGCAGCCCCACTAGCGGGGCCATGGATACGCAGTATTTT. Protein: CASSPTSGAMDTQYF.

V and J are TRBV9 and TRBJ2-7; TRBD2 aligns across 7 bases. Trimming removed 2 bases from V and 1 base from J; junction bases left unmatched: 3. CDR3 length: 14 residues. Germline assignment: CDR1 SGDLS and CDR2 YYNGEE. This CDR3 is CASSVASGSYEQYF. CDR3 DNA: TGTGCCAGCAGCGTTGCTAGCGGATCCTACGAGCAGTACTTC.

This chain uses TRBV7-8 with TRBJ2-1; perhaps TRBD2 as D (6 bases). Germline CDR1 and CDR2: SGHVS and FQNEAQ. The CDR3 covers 13 residues. V was shortened by 10 bases and J by 1 base, with 11 bases between the two germline ends. The CDR3 spells CAKGTFSYNEQFF. DNA for the CDR3: TGTGCCAAGGGGACTTTTTCCTACAATGAGCAGTTCTTC.

This clone was picked up a small number of times. The chain links TRBV7-9 to TRBJ2-7; D is uncertain. This CDR3 spans 15 amino acids. V lost 9 bases and J lost 2, with 20 bases in between. Germline V gene data show CDR1 as SEHNR and CDR2 as FQNEAQ (reference sequence). CDR3 sequence: CASLIIPGPTYEQYF. CDR3 sequence (DNA): TGTGCCAGTTTAATCATTCCAGGCCCAACCTACGAGCAGTACTTC.

The CDR3 region is CASHSPGVTNEKLFF. DNA for the CDR3: TGCGCCAGCCACTCCCCCGGGGTAACTAATGAAAAACTGTTTTTT. V usage is TRBV4-1 and J usage is TRBJ1-4; D gene uncertain. V lost 8 bases, J lost 1 base, and 14 bases lay in between. This CDR3 region has 15 residues. Germline V gives CDR1 MGHRA, CDR2 YSYEKL.

The rearrangement links TRBV2 to TRBJ2-7; the D gene is possibly TRBD2 (5 bases). CDR3 length: 13 residues. The V end was cut by 8 bases, the J end by 9 bases, with 20 bases between. Germline CDR1 reads SNHLY; CDR2 reads FYNNEI. The CDR3 sequence is CASAGLPSGRQYF. CDR3 sequence (DNA): TGTGCCAGCGCAGGACTGCCCTCGGGGAGGCAGTACTTC. The entire variable domain, with the rest obtained from reference TRBV2 and TRBJ2-7, is as follows: EPEVTQTPSHQVTQMGQEVILRCVPISNHLYFYWYRQILGQKVEFLVSFYNNEISEKSEIFDDQFSVERPDGSNFTLKIRSTKLEDSAMYFCASAGLPSGRQYFGPGTRLTVT.

V usage is TRBV6-5 and J usage is TRBJ2-7; maybe TRBD1 (6 bases). V was trimmed by 9 bases and J by 5 bases, leaving 17 bases between them. The germline gives CDR1 MNHEY, CDR2 SVGAGI. The CDR3 spans 13 residues. The CDR3 loop reads CASPRDRIHEQYF. The CDR3 DNA follows: TGTGCCAGTCCTCGAGACAGGATCCACGAGCAGTACTTC.

The chain combines TRBV6-7 with TRBJ1-1; 8 nucleotides agree with TRBD1. TRBV6-7 is an ORF for which the function is uncertain. The V segment lost 6 bases and the J segment 3 bases; nucleotides outside the gene matches: 3. The CDR3 is 13 amino acids. Here the CDR3 DNA reads TGTGCCAGCAGCCACAGGGGGTACACTGAAGCTTTCTTT. As protein: CASSHRGYTEAFF.

The chain employs TRBV7-3 and TRBJ2-1; TRBD2 matches at 13 bases. Germline V gives CDR1 SGHTA, CDR2 FQGTGA. The CDR3 is made up of 17 amino acids. The J segment lost 3 bases and the V segment lost 5 bases, leaving 7 bases of the junction unmatched. The CDR3 sequence is CASSRSTSGGVYNEQFF. The CDR3 DNA is TGTGCCAGCAGCCGATCAACTAGCGGGGGGGTCTACAATGAGCAGTTCTTC.

The chain carries TRBV6-5 and TRBJ2-1; 9 bases match TRBD2. CDR3 length: 16 residues. Germline assignment: CDR1 MNHEY and CDR2 SVGAGI. The trim removed 4 bases at V and 8 bases at J, leaving 12 bases unmatched. The CDR3 sequence: CASSSKRAGGPDEQFF. CDR3 DNA sequence: TGTGCCAGCAGTTCTAAAAGGGCGGGAGGGCCTGATGAGCAGTTCTTC.

The chain recombines TRBV9 with TRBJ1-1; D remains unclear. This CDR3 has 13 amino acids. CDR1 and CDR2 (germline): SGDLS, YYNGEE. V was cut by 1 base and J by 4 bases, with 8 bases left in between. The CDR3 protein is CASSVTGVTEAFF. Here the CDR3 DNA reads TGTGCCAGCAGCGTAACCGGGGTCACTGAAGCTTTCTTT.

The CDR3 loop reads CATSRARTGFPEQYF. CDR3 DNA sequence: TGTGCCACCAGCAGAGCCCGGACAGGGTTTCCCGAGCAGTACTTC. The rearrangement uses TRBV15 and TRBJ2-7; 8 bases line up with TRBD1. The CDR3 totals 15 residues. The germline V gene has CDR1 LNHNV and CDR2 YYDKDF (reference sequence). The V segment lost 1 base and the J segment 6 bases; nucleotides outside the gene matches: 8.

CDR3 sequence (DNA): TGTGCCAGCAGACAAACCGGGACAGCAACCTACGAGCAGTACTTC. Protein: CASRQTGTATYEQYF. V usage is TRBV4-2 and J usage is TRBJ2-7; the match to TRBD1 covers 7 bases. The CDR3 has 15 residues. Trimming cost V 6 bases and J 2 bases; bases outside gene matches: 10. In germline, CDR1 is LGHNA, CDR2 YNFKEQ.

Comment on this clone: An end of the junction differs from the germline gene, which may be a read error. The rearrangement joins TRBV7-9 to TRBJ2-7; tentatively, D is TRBD2 (6 bases). CDR3 length: 13 residues. Looked up from germline, CDR1 is SEHNR and CDR2 is FQNEAQ (reference sequence). This CDR3 is CSSSSQGLNEQYF. The CDR3 DNA reads as TGTTCCAGCAGCTCCCAGGGACTGAACGAGCAGTACTTC.